The following is a TCR beta chain sequence with its context. This sample is part of a study of blood T cell repertoires in COVID-19. As for the study in general: There were acute and convalescent COVID-19 samples, and they came from the United States, Italy and Spain. PBMCs, B-cell-depleted T cells, or T cells provided the cDNA or gDNA that made up the material.

As originally analysed: Reference gene primer amplification yielded estimated nucleated cell counts. Method: immunoSEQ multiplex PCR; TCRdb's copy keeps in-frame clones and lacks some. The DNA was the basis for D and trimming; V, J and clone size are from that table. The table lists 130,000 to 150,000 clones, 85% of them singletons. With V trimmed by 6 bases and J by 0 bases, 28 bases remained unmatched. CDR3 length equals 22 residues. The germline V gene has CDR1 MDHEN and CDR2 SYDVKM. The TCR originated in a woman in her thirties or forties with active or convalescent COVID-19. The V gene is TRBV28, the J gene TRBJ1-2, with TRBD1 identical over 7 bases. The specimen sequenced was peripheral blood. CDR3: CASRGGGDRDKYERLANYGYTF. In DNA, the CDR3 is TGTGCCAGCAGGGGCGGCGGGGACAGAGACAAGTACGAACGATTAGCTAACTATGGCTACACCTTC.